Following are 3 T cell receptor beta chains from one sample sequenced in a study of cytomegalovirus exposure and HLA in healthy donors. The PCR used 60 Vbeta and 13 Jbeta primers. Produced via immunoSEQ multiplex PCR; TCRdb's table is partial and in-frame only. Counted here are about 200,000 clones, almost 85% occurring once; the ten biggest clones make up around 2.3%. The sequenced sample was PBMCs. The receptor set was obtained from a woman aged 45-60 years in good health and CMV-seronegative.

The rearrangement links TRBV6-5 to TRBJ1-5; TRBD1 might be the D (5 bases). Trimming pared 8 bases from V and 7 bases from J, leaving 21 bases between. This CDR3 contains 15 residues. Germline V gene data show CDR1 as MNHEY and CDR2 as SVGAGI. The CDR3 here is CASARTYQGPQPQHF. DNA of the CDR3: TGTGCCAGCGCCCGGACCTACCAGGGTCCCCAGCCCCAGCATTTT.

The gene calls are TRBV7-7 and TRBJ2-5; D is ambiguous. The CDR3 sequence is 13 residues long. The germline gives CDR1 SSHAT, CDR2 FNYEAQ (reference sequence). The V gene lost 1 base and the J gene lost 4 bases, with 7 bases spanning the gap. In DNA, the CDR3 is TGTGCCAGCAGCTTAGATAGAGGAGAGACCCAGTACTTC. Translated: CASSLDRGETQYF.

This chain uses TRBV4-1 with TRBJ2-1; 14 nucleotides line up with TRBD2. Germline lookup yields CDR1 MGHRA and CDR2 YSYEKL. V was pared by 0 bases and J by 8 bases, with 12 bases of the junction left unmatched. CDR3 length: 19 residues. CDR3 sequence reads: CASSQDRGTSGRLKYEQFF. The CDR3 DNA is TGCGCCAGCAGCCAAGATCGGGGGACTAGCGGGAGACTTAAGTATGAGCAGTTCTTC.